This entry lists 15 T cell receptor beta chains sequenced from one sample in a study of cytomegalovirus exposure and HLA in healthy donors. The PCR was carried out with 60 Vbeta primers and 13 Jbeta primers. TCRdb's copy holds only in-frame clones and misses some; the assay was immunoSEQ multiplex PCR. Among 130,000 or so clones listed, approximately 8.9% were seen once. Material: PBMCs. Receptors originate from a woman between 40 and 50 years old in good health and CMV-seropositive.

V is TRBV9 and J is TRBJ2-5, with 9 bases matching TRBD1. The better agreement between TRBJ2-7 and the DNA end casts doubt on the J call. Germline V gene lookup returns CDR1 SGDLS and CDR2 YYNGEE. This CDR3 is 15 amino acids long. CDR3 protein: CASSVTGTGRYEQYF. CDR3 in DNA: TGTGCCAGCAGCGTAACCGGGACAGGGCGCTACGAGCAGTACTTC.

This clone has more than one count but fewer than ten. The chain couples TRBV4-1 to TRBJ1-1, with a weak D call TRBD1 (5 bases). Trimming left V 2 bases short and J 10 bases short, with 20 bases between. Germline CDR1 and CDR2: MGHRA and YSYEKL. This CDR3 has 15 residues. For the CDR3, the DNA is TGCGCCAGCAGCCAAACCGAGACAGACTTGAGAGGAGCTTTCTTT. Translation: CASSQTETDLRGAFF.

As for this clone: The same CDR3 can be traced to other DNA sequences in this sample. The rearrangement links TRBV5-1 to TRBJ1-3; D gene unclear. V gave up 3 bases and J gave up 3 bases, with 10 bases separating them. The CDR3 sequence is 14 residues long. From germline, CDR1 is SGHRS and CDR2 YFSETQ. The CDR3 is CASSSGVSGNTIYF. Here the CDR3 DNA reads TGCGCCAGCAGCTCCGGAGTTAGTGGAAACACCATATATTTT. Based on the CDR3 plus reference TRBV5-1 and TRBJ1-3, the full variable domain is KAGVTQTPRYLIKTRGQQVTLSCSPISGHRSVSWYQQTPGQGLQFLFEYFSETQRNKGNFPGRFSGRQFSNSRSEMNVSTLELGDSALYLCASSSGVSGNTIYFGEGSWLTVV.

This clone showed up just a few times. The chain links TRBV27 to TRBJ1-5; 7 nucleotides match TRBD1. With V trimmed by 1 base and J by 3 bases, 6 bases remained unmatched. The germline V gene has CDR1 MNHEY and CDR2 SMNVEV (reference sequence). The CDR3 length is 16 residues. The chain's CDR3 is CASSLYGTELNQPQHF. The CDR3 DNA reads TGTGCCAGCAGTTTATACGGGACAGAACTCAATCAGCCCCAGCATTTT.

This clone came up a few times. The chain links TRBV6-1 to TRBJ2-5; TRBD2 agrees at 9 bases. The CDR3 is made up of 15 amino acids. Per germline, CDR1 MNHNS and CDR2 SASEGT. V was pared by 5 bases and J by 0 bases, with 4 bases of the junction left unmatched. The CDR3 DNA reads TGTGCCAGCAGTTTGGCGGGGGGGTACCAAGAGACCCAGTACTTC. Translation gives CASSLAGGYQETQYF.

The genes are TRBV12-5 and TRBJ2-3, with 11 nucleotides matching TRBD2. CDR1 and CDR2 (germline): LGHNT, FRNRAP. CDR3 size: 14 residues. Trimming took 3 bases from V and 6 from J; bases not matched to a gene: 2. The CDR3 DNA reads as TGTGCTAGTGGTTTACTAGCGGGGGCGGATACGCAGTATTTT. As protein: CASGLLAGADTQYF.

V gene TRBV5-1 combines with J gene TRBJ2-3; the match to TRBD2 covers 12 bases. Per the germline V gene, CDR1 is SGHRS and CDR2 is YFSETQ. The length of the CDR3 is 15 residues. Unmatched junction bases numbered 5, after V lost 3 bases and J lost 6 bases. CDR3 sequence: CASSSLAGGRDTQYF. In DNA form, the CDR3 reads TGCGCCAGCAGCTCGCTAGCGGGGGGGCGTGATACGCAGTATTTT.

V is TRBV6-1 and J is TRBJ1-2, with D maybe TRBD1 (5 bases). The V end lost 2 bases, the J end lost 10 bases, and 14 bases lay between the germline ends. The germline V gene encodes CDR1 MNHNS and CDR2 SASEGT. This CDR3 comprises 13 residues. The CDR3 spells CASSELQGEFYTF. CDR3 DNA: TGTGCCAGCAGTGAATTGCAGGGCGAGTTCTACACCTTC.

V usage is TRBV2 and J usage is TRBJ2-5, with D possibly TRBD1 on 6 matching bases. The CDR3 sequence is 14 residues long. The germline V gene has CDR1 SNHLY and CDR2 FYNNEI. V dropped 6 bases and J dropped 4 bases, with 15 bases sitting between them. CDR3 nucleotide sequence: TGTGCCAGCAGAAACAGGGTTGGAGGAGAGACCCAGTACTTC. Protein sequence: CASRNRVGGETQYF.

CDR3 sequence (DNA): TGTGCCAGCAGCTCCCTCCGCGGAGAGAAGAACACCGGGGAGCTGTTTTTT. This translates into CASSSLRGEKNTGELFF. V gene TRBV7-9 combines with J gene TRBJ2-2; D gene uncertain. CDR1 SEHNR and CDR2 FQNEAQ come from the germline V gene (reference sequence). The length of the CDR3 is 17 residues. V gave up 4 bases and J gave up 1 base, with 16 bases separating them.

The chain joins TRBV7-9 to TRBJ1-2; possible D gene TRBD1, 5 bases. The CDR3 has 13 amino acids. V lost 0 bases and J 7 bases, leaving 9 bases between the germline ends. The germline gives CDR1 SEHNR, CDR2 FQNEAQ (reference sequence). CDR3: CASSLAQGSGYTF. CDR3 DNA: TGTGCCAGCAGCTTAGCGCAGGGAAGTGGCTACACCTTC.

This clone appeared a few times. V is TRBV11-1 and J is TRBJ2-3; the D gene is possibly TRBD2 (5 bases). V lost 5 bases, J lost 5 bases, and 11 bases lay in between. This CDR3 contains 13 residues. Per germline, CDR1 SGHAT and CDR2 FQDESV (reference sequence). DNA of the CDR3: TGTGCCAGCAGCACGGGGATGCTAGATACGCAGTATTTT. As protein: CASSTGMLDTQYF.

This clone was found a few times. The chain carries TRBV9 and TRBJ1-1; tentatively, D is TRBD1 (5 bases). Germline V gene lookup returns CDR1 SGDLS and CDR2 YYNGEE. The V end lost 3 bases, the J end lost 3 bases, and 9 bases lay between the germline ends. The CDR3 is made up of 13 amino acids. The CDR3 spells CASSAVRDTEAFF. The CDR3 bases are TGTGCCAGCAGCGCCGTCAGGGACACTGAAGCTTTCTTT.

This clone has a handful of counts. The chain has TRBV7-9 and TRBJ1-2; no clear D. Germline lookup yields CDR1 SEHNR and CDR2 FQNEAQ (reference sequence). The CDR3 contains 15 residues. Trimming removed 5 bases from V and 4 bases from J, with 17 bases in between. CDR3 sequence: CASSTGDGILYGYTF. The CDR3, as DNA: TGTGCCAGCAGCACTGGAGACGGGATTCTCTATGGCTACACCTTC.

This clone was seen only a few times. The chain uses TRBV15 and TRBJ1-1; weak D call: TRBD1 (6 bases). The germline V gene encodes CDR1 LNHNV and CDR2 YYDKDF (reference sequence). The CDR3 runs to 14 residues. Trimming took off 5 bases at V and 5 bases at J, with 15 bases between the two ends. The CDR3, as DNA: TGTGCCACCAGCCTGAGGACAGTTTCAACTGAAGCTTTCTTT. Protein: CATSLRTVSTEAFF.